Included here is one TCR beta chain sequence, with context. Its antigen is still unknown. Data came from immunoSEQ multiplex PCR; TCRdb stores just in-frame clones and leaves some out. The sample lists 90,000 to 130,000 clones, 85% to 95% occurring once. This specimen belongs to a study of graft-versus-host responses after intestinal transplantation. Germline V gene data show CDR1 as MDHEN and CDR2 as SYDVKM. The CDR3 sequence is 16 residues long. Deletions cut 6 bases from V and 6 bases from J, with 23 bases between. The specimen was unstimulated CD4+ T cells sorted from spleen or lymph node cells, collected before transplant. The receptor was isolated from a human donor who was the organ donor for an intestinal transplant. V is TRBV28 and J is TRBJ1-1; D is ambiguous. CDR3 in amino acids: CASSRGRLGMFAEAFF. The CDR3 DNA is TGTGCCAGCAGCCGAGGACGGTTGGGGATGTTCGCTGAAGCTTTCTTT.